Sequencing of this TCR beta chain was carried out in a study of breast tumors, draining lymph nodes, adjacent tissues. The study, taken as a whole, reports: Luminal-like breast cancer showed significantly greater tumor-nontumor repertoire similarity than basal-like breast cancer did. Compared with lymph nodes, tumors were less diverse; compared with nontumor tissue, more. Findings are consistent with lymph node origin and intratumoral expansion of most tumor T cells. Tumor T cell lymph node origin was a supported hypothesis, not proven.

Breast cancer patients provided tissue from their axillary draining lymph nodes. One entry per CDR3 protein, called by TCRdb with MiXCR from the multiplex PCR reads. In the table there are about 180,000 distinct CDR3 sequences, around a third of which are singletons. The sample holds many counts of this clonotype. No antigen is known for it. V gave up 5 bases and J gave up 10 bases, with 13 bases separating them. Germline loops: CDR1 SGHVS, CDR2 FNYEAQ. The CDR3 has 12 amino acids. The chain combines TRBV7-6 with TRBJ2-3, with D possibly TRBD2 on 5 matching bases. The origin of this receptor is a female donor with breast cancer. Some clones in this sample may be carry-over from other donors' samples. The sequenced material came from axillary lymph node tissue. The chain's CDR3 is CASSLEESAQYF. CDR3 coding DNA: TGTGCCAGCAGCCTGGAGGAGTCTGCGCAGTATTTT.